The 31 T cell receptor beta chains listed next were all sequenced from one sample in a study of blood T cell repertoires in COVID-19. The data were produced by immunoSEQ multiplex PCR, yet TCRdb's version contains in-frame clones alone and is incomplete. The sample includes 300,000 or so clones, over 70% of them seen just once. Sequenced sample: peripheral blood. These TCRs come from a woman in her forties or fifties with acute or convalescent COVID-19.

Concerning this clone: This CDR3 is also generated by other DNA sequences in the sample. V gene TRBV6-5 combines with J gene TRBJ2-7; D is perhaps TRBD1 (5 bases). The germline V gene encodes CDR1 MNHEY and CDR2 SVGAGI. The CDR3 runs to 12 residues. V shed 6 bases and J shed 6 bases, with 12 bases lying between them. The CDR3 coding sequence is TGTGCCAGCAGCCGTCAGGGTGGCGAGCAGTACGTC. As protein: CASSRQGGEQYV.

The rearrangement joins TRBV20-1 to TRBJ1-5, with D hard to call. The CDR3 covers 11 residues. Germline loops: CDR1 DFQATT, CDR2 SNEGSKA (reference sequence). The V and J ends lost 3 bases and 5 bases respectively, with 5 bases between them. CDR3 DNA: TGCAGTGCTAGTGGAGATCAGCCCCAGCATTTT. This gives the protein CSASGDQPQHF.

The chain has TRBV7-9 and TRBJ2-1; the match to TRBD2 covers 10 bases. The CDR3 is 16 amino acids. J lost 4 bases, V lost 5 bases, and 8 bases had no gene match. Germline values: CDR1 SEHNR, CDR2 FQNEAQ (reference sequence). The CDR3, as DNA: TGTGCCAGCAGCCCAGAGGGACTAGCGAGTTACAATGAGCAGTTCTTC. Translation gives CASSPEGLASYNEQFF.

The genes are TRBV24-1 and TRBJ1-2; TRBD1 matches 8 bases. This CDR3 contains 14 residues. With 4 bases clipped from V and 5 bases from J, the junction kept 5 bases outside the gene matches. From germline, CDR1 is KGHDR and CDR2 SFDVKD. Here the CDR3 DNA reads TGTGCCACCAGTGACCACAGGGGGTCTTATGGCTACACCTTC. Its translation: CATSDHRGSYGYTF.

This chain links TRBV24-1 with TRBJ2-1; 14 bases line up with TRBD2. With V trimmed by 2 bases and J by 4 bases, 9 bases remained unmatched. CDR3 size: 19 residues. Germline V CDR1 and CDR2: KGHDR, SFDVKD. CDR3 in amino acids: CATSDWTGTSGGFYNEQFF. In nucleotides, the CDR3 is TGTGCCACCAGTGATTGGACCGGGACTAGCGGGGGATTTTACAATGAGCAGTTCTTC.

This clone was detected ten times or more. The chain combines TRBV12-5 with TRBJ2-7, with D tentatively TRBD2 (6 bases). Germline-derived CDR1 and CDR2 are LGHNT and FRNRAP. Trimming took 0 bases from V and 5 from J, leaving 20 bases between them. CDR3 size: 17 residues. The CDR3 coding sequence is TGTGCTAGTGGTTTGGTCGCAGGACTTCGGGAGTTCCACGAGCAGTACTTC. The encoded protein is CASGLVAGLREFHEQYF.

CDR3 sequence (DNA): TGCGCCAGCAGCCAAGATCAACTAGCGAGAACGCAGTATTTT. Translated: CASSQDQLARTQYF. The chain is built from TRBV4-1 and TRBJ2-3, with 7 bases fitting TRBD2. Losses at the gene ends were 0 bases for V and 9 bases for J; bases not matched to a gene: 6. CDR1 and CDR2 (germline): MGHRA, YSYEKL. The CDR3 is 14 amino acids.

Concerning this clone: Other DNA sequences from this sample encode an identical CDR3 as well. The chain combines TRBV2 with TRBJ1-4; 9 bases are shared with TRBD1. V shed 6 bases, J shed 4 bases, and the junction held 3 bases outside the gene matches. The CDR3 extends over 14 amino acids. Germline CDR1 is SNHLY and CDR2 is FYNNEI. The CDR3 sequence is CASRRTGVNEKLFF. In DNA, the CDR3 is TGTGCCAGCAGGCGGACAGGGGTTAATGAAAAACTGTTTTTT.

The chain employs TRBV28 and TRBJ2-5; the D gene is possibly TRBD1 (6 bases). Trimming pared 7 bases from V and 4 bases from J, leaving 13 bases between. The CDR3 runs to 13 residues. Looked up from germline, CDR1 is MDHEN and CDR2 is SYDVKM. Here the CDR3 DNA reads TGTGCCAGCAATTGGGGGCTAAGAGAGACCCAGTACTTC. Protein: CASNWGLRETQYF.

V and J are TRBV7-2 and TRBJ2-1; the D is unclear. Looked up from germline, CDR1 is SGHTA and CDR2 is FQGNSA. CDR3 size: 13 residues. V dropped 3 bases and J dropped 8 bases, with 11 bases sitting between them. The CDR3 loop is CASSFPAADEQFF. CDR3 nucleotide sequence: TGTGCCAGCAGCTTTCCTGCGGCGGATGAGCAGTTCTTC. The complete variable domain, with remaining parts taken from reference TRBV7-2 and TRBJ2-1, reads GAGVSQSPSNKVTEKGKDVELRCDPISGHTALYWYRQSLGQGLEFLIYFQGNSAPDKSGLPSDRFSAERTGGSVSTLTIQRTQQEDSAVYLCASSFPAADEQFFGPGTRLTVL.

The chain is built from TRBV7-9 and TRBJ2-7; D is possibly TRBD1 (6 bases). This CDR3 comprises 13 residues. V lost 4 bases to trimming and J lost 4 bases, with 11 bases between them. Looked up from germline, CDR1 is SEHNR and CDR2 is FQNEAQ (reference sequence). This CDR3 is CASSSDSSYEQYF. The CDR3 coding sequence is TGTGCCAGCAGCTCGGACAGCTCTTACGAGCAGTACTTC.

The CDR3 here is CASSSSRTGLSEQYF. Written as DNA, the CDR3 is TGTGCCAGCAGTTCCTCACGGACAGGGCTCTCGGAGCAGTACTTC. This sequence joins TRBV27 and TRBJ2-7; 8 bases align to TRBD1. The CDR3 runs to 15 residues. The V segment lost 4 bases and the J segment 7 bases; nucleotides outside the gene matches: 12. Looked up from germline, CDR1 is MNHEY and CDR2 is SMNVEV (reference sequence).

This chain links TRBV19 with TRBJ2-5, with D perhaps matching TRBD2 (5 bases). The CDR3 spans 12 residues. V was clipped by 8 bases and J by 2 bases, with 9 bases between them. CDR1 and CDR2 (germline): LNHDA, SQIVND (reference sequence). As DNA, the CDR3 is TGTGCCAGTCCTGAGGGTCAAGAGACCCAGTACTTC. It specifies CASPEGQETQYF.

The gene calls are TRBV7-9 and TRBJ1-5; D is unresolved. Trimming removed 1 base from V and 4 bases from J, with 5 bases in between. CDR1 is SEHNR and CDR2 is FQNEAQ in the germline V gene (reference sequence). CDR3 length: 13 amino acids. The CDR3 here is CASSLEQNQPQHF. CDR3 DNA sequence: TGTGCCAGCAGCTTAGAACAGAATCAGCCCCAGCATTTT.

This chain links TRBV30 with TRBJ2-1, with 10 bases that match TRBD2. The junction had 1 base not matched to a gene; V was cut back by 3 bases and J by 2 bases. Germline CDR1 and CDR2: GTSNPN and SVGIG (reference sequence). This CDR3 spans 14 amino acids. CDR3 in amino acids: CAWRLAGTYNEQFF. The CDR3 DNA is TGTGCCTGGAGACTAGCGGGGACCTACAATGAGCAGTTCTTC.

The chain combines TRBV7-2 with TRBJ2-3; D is undetermined. The CDR3 extends over 13 amino acids. CDR1 SGHTA and CDR2 FQGNSA come from the germline V gene. Between the trimmed V and J ends, which lost 8 bases and 1 base, there was a span of 10 bases. The CDR3: CASLNVGTDTQYF. CDR3 DNA: TGTGCCAGCTTAAATGTCGGCACAGATACGCAGTATTTT.

The chain joins TRBV30 to TRBJ1-1; a weak D match, TRBD1 (6 bases). CDR3 length equals 12 residues. Trimming removed 0 bases at V and 11 bases at J, with 13 bases between. CDR1 GTSNPN and CDR2 SVGIG come from the germline V gene (reference sequence). In DNA form, the CDR3 reads TGTGCCTGGAGTGTTTCAGGGGAAAAGGCTTTCTTT. It codes for CAWSVSGEKAFF.

This clone was counted a single time. This sequence joins TRBV27 and TRBJ1-1; the D gene is possibly TRBD1 (5 bases). Trimming stripped 5 bases from V and 5 bases from J, with 15 bases between. Per the germline V gene, CDR1 is MNHEY and CDR2 is SMNVEV (reference sequence). This CDR3 is 14 amino acids long. CDR3: CASSTLGGETEAFF. The CDR3 nucleotides read TGTGCCAGCAGTACCCTCGGGGGGGAGACTGAAGCTTTCTTT.

The chain joins TRBV10-3 to TRBJ1-3, with no clear D. The CDR3 is made up of 14 amino acids. Germline values: CDR1 ENHRY, CDR2 SYGVKD. V dropped 4 bases and J dropped 0 bases, with 7 bases sitting between them. The CDR3 is CAISGTYSGNTIYF. The CDR3 DNA is TGTGCCATCAGTGGAACCTACTCTGGAAACACCATATATTTT.

The CDR3 reads CASSEGQPSPEAFF. The CDR3 DNA is TGTGCCAGCAGTGAGGGGCAGCCTAGTCCTGAAGCTTTCTTT. V and J are TRBV2 and TRBJ1-1; tentatively, D is TRBD1 (5 bases). This CDR3 is built from 14 residues. Germline V gene data show CDR1 as SNHLY and CDR2 as FYNNEI. The V and J ends lost 3 bases and 6 bases respectively, with 14 bases between them.

The V gene is TRBV12-3 or TRBV12-4, the J gene TRBJ2-7; D is perhaps TRBD1 (5 bases). This CDR3 has 12 residues. Deletions cut 5 bases from V and 6 bases from J, with 11 bases between. CDR3 coding DNA: TGTGCCAGCAGTCCGGACAATCGCGAGCAGTACGTC. Its translation is CASSPDNREQYV.

The chain joins TRBV12-3 or TRBV12-4 to TRBJ1-1, with D unclear. Trimming cost V 7 bases and J 3 bases, with 12 bases left between them. The CDR3 consists of 13 residues. The CDR3 bases are TGTGCCAGCAACGGTCGGTATCACACTGAAGCTTTCTTT. Its translation is CASNGRYHTEAFF.

This clone was observed a single time. This chain joins TRBV16 and TRBJ2-3, with 9 bases identical to TRBD1. The CDR3 spans 15 residues. Losses at the gene ends were 6 bases for V and 2 bases for J; bases not matched to a gene: 6. Germline values: CDR1 KGHSY, CDR2 FQNENV. The CDR3 DNA reads TGTGCCAGCAGTCGACAGGGGGGGAACACAGATACGCAGTATTTT. Encoded protein: CASSRQGGNTDTQYF.

This chain joins TRBV7-2 and TRBJ2-1; D perhaps matches TRBD2 (7 bases). With 4 bases removed from V and 0 bases from J, the gap between germline ends came to 16 bases. The CDR3 extends over 17 amino acids. CDR1 and CDR2 (germline): SGHTA, FQGNSA. In DNA form, the CDR3 reads TGTGCCAGCAGCTCCGGGGGCGGGAGTCCCTCCTACAATGAGCAGTTCTTC. Translating gives CASSSGGGSPSYNEQFF. The complete variable domain, with remaining parts taken from reference TRBV7-2 and TRBJ2-1, reads GAGVSQSPSNKVTEKGKDVELRCDPISGHTALYWYRQSLGQGLEFLIYFQGNSAPDKSGLPSDRFSAERTGGSVSTLTIQRTQQEDSAVYLCASSSGGGSPSYNEQFFGPGTRLTVL.

The chain links TRBV7-6 to TRBJ2-5; 7 bases fit TRBD1. In germline, CDR1 is SGHVS, CDR2 FNYEAQ. V was pared by 5 bases and J by 3 bases, with 12 bases of the junction left unmatched. This CDR3 is 16 amino acids long. CDR3 DNA: TGTGCCAGCAGCCGGAACCGACAGGGAAAGGAAGAGACCCAGTACTTC. This encodes CASSRNRQGKEETQYF.

A word on this clone: Other DNA sequences in this specimen translate into the identical CDR3. The chain carries TRBV4-3 and TRBJ1-3, with D hard to call. Looked up from germline, CDR1 is LGHNA and CDR2 is YSLEER. The CDR3 extends over 16 amino acids. With 0 bases removed from V and 0 bases from J, the gap between germline ends came to 9 bases. CDR3 DNA sequence: TGCGCCAGCAGCCAAGATGTGGCAGGCTCTGGAAACACCATATATTTT. Translated, it gives CASSQDVAGSGNTIYF.

The J gene is TRBJ2-1, the V gene TRBV6-5, with TRBD2 identical over 10 bases. The CDR3 runs 16 residues. V trimming: 7 bases; J trimming: 0 bases; junction bases outside the gene matches: 6. Germline CDR1 MNHEY, CDR2 SVGAGI. CDR3 nucleotide sequence: TGTGCCAGCACTTATCGACTAGCGGGCTCCTACAATGAGCAGTTCTTC. It codes for CASTYRLAGSYNEQFF.

Ten or more counts support this clone. This chain connects TRBV11-2 to TRBJ1-5, with D unclear. V lost 1 base to trimming and J lost 3 bases, with 4 bases between them. From germline, CDR1 is SGHAT and CDR2 FQNNGV. The CDR3 covers 13 residues. In DNA form, the CDR3 reads TGTGCCAGCAGCTTAGCCTCCAATCAGCCCCAGCATTTT. Translation: CASSLASNQPQHF.

V is TRBV7-2 and J is TRBJ2-1, with a weak D call TRBD2 (6 bases). Germline V CDR1 and CDR2: SGHTA, FQGNSA. This CDR3 contains 14 residues. The V and J ends lost 5 bases and 7 bases respectively, with 15 bases between them. The CDR3 region is CASSPLTSENEQFF. The DNA of the CDR3 is TGTGCCAGCAGCCCTCTGACTAGTGAGAATGAGCAGTTCTTC.

This clone was counted a few times. The rearrangement uses TRBV7-7 and TRBJ2-3; TRBD1 agrees at 11 bases. V was pared by 4 bases and J by 2 bases, with 5 bases of the junction left unmatched. Germline-derived CDR1 and CDR2 are SSHAT and FNYEAQ (reference sequence). The CDR3 is 16 residues long. The CDR3 loop is CASSSGGQGVTDTQYF. The CDR3 DNA follows: TGTGCCAGCAGCTCGGGGGGACAGGGGGTCACAGATACGCAGTATTTT.

The chain's CDR3 is CASSIGGHQETQYF. The DNA for the CDR3 is TGTGCCAGTAGTATTGGCGGGCACCAAGAGACCCAGTACTTC. The gene calls are TRBV19 and TRBJ2-5, with D maybe TRBD2 (5 bases). The CDR3 covers 14 residues. V lost 3 bases to trimming and J lost 0 bases, with 8 bases between them. The V gene's germline CDR1 is LNHDA and CDR2 SQIVND (reference sequence). The variable domain in full, with the rest retrieved from reference TRBV19 and TRBJ2-5, is DGGITQSPKYLFRKEGQNVTLSCEQNLNHDAMYWYRQDPGQGLRLIYYSQIVNDFQKGDIAEGYSVSREKKESFPLTVTSAQKNPTAFYLCASSIGGHQETQYFGPGTRLLVL.